These 24 T cell receptor beta chains originate from one sample sequenced in a study of post-analysis software for immune sequencing data. cDNA libraries for TCR beta contained unique molecular identifiers. TCRdb redid the calling of the PCR reads with MiXCR, one entry per CDR3 protein. The sample contains about 540,000 distinct CDR3 sequences, 30% to 40% of which appear only once. Their recognized antigens are unknown. Whole-study findings and limits: Five or six TRBV segments, TRBV5-6, TRBV5-1 and TRBV20-1 among them, were found more frequent in patients than controls.

Sequences were obtained from blood. These receptors originate from a girl under 18 with multiple sclerosis.

This clonotype turned up a few times. A read error may account for a junction end that differs from germline. The rearrangement uses TRBV7-2 and TRBJ1-2; D might be TRBD1 (6 bases). Per the germline V gene, CDR1 is SGHTA and CDR2 is FQGNSA. The CDR3 extends over 14 amino acids. As DNA, the CDR3 is TGCGCCAGCAGCCTCAGGGGAGCGGGGCCTGGCTACACCTTC. This codes for CASSLRGAGPGYTF.

The chain couples TRBV12-3 or TRBV12-4 to TRBJ2-3; 8 positions match TRBD1. Trimming at V came to 5 bases and at J to 5 bases, leaving 9 bases not matched to a gene. The CDR3 sequence is 15 residues long. The CDR3 DNA follows: TGTGCCAGCAGTCGAGGGACAGGAATTGGAGATACGCAGTATTTT. It encodes CASSRGTGIGDTQYF.

V gene TRBV7-2 combines with J gene TRBJ2-6; D is possibly TRBD1 or TRBD2 (5 bases each). With 5 bases removed from V and 1 base from J, the gap between germline ends came to 15 bases. CDR1 SGHTA and CDR2 FQGNSA come from the germline V gene. CDR3 length equals 17 residues. CDR3 amino acids: CASSPSGTPSGANVLTF. The CDR3 DNA follows: TGTGCCAGCAGCCCCTCTGGGACGCCTTCTGGGGCCAACGTCCTGACTTTC.

This clonotype has a handful of counts. The rearrangement joins TRBV12-3 or TRBV12-4 to TRBJ1-2; possibly TRBD1 for D (6 bases). V lost 4 bases, J lost 5 bases, and 14 bases lay in between. The CDR3 is 14 residues long. DNA of the CDR3: TGTGCCAGCAGTTCCTTGGGGGGCGGATATGGCTACACCTTC. Protein sequence: CASSSLGGGYGYTF.

This clonotype appeared a few times. The chain has TRBV5-1 and TRBJ2-5; a possible D gene is TRBD2 (5 bases). V lost 5 bases, J lost 2 bases, and 13 bases lay in between. The CDR3 extends over 14 amino acids. The germline V gene has CDR1 SGHRS and CDR2 YFSETQ. The CDR3 spells CASSLEGIQETQYF. The CDR3 region has the DNA TGCGCCAGCAGTCTCGAGGGAATTCAAGAGACCCAGTACTTC.

The chain carries TRBV5-1 and TRBJ1-2; possibly TRBD1 for D (6 bases). V was pared by 4 bases and J by 0 bases, with 13 bases between. Germline-derived CDR1 and CDR2 are SGHRS and YFSETQ. The CDR3 spans 15 residues. This chain's CDR3 is CASSGLDSANYGYTF. In DNA, the CDR3 is TGCGCCAGCAGCGGCCTGGACAGCGCTAACTATGGCTACACCTTC.

This clonotype was picked up many times. This chain links TRBV6-2 or TRBV6-3 with TRBJ2-2; no firm D call. Germline V gene lookup returns CDR1 MNHEY and CDR2 SVGEGT. V shed 5 bases and J shed 1 base, with 2 bases lying between them. The CDR3 has 12 residues. Here the CDR3 reads CASSRNTGELFF. The CDR3 coding sequence is TGTGCCAGCAGTAGGAACACCGGGGAGCTGTTTTTT.

The chain combines TRBV29-1 with TRBJ1-2, with TRBD1 identical over 10 bases. The CDR3 is made up of 12 amino acids. Germline CDR1 reads SQVTM; CDR2 reads ANQGSEA. J gave up 5 bases and V 4 bases, and 1 base lay outside the gene matches. As DNA, the CDR3 is TGCAGCGTTGCGGACAGGGGGTATGGCTACACCTTC. This gives the protein CSVADRGYGYTF.

This clonotype occurred a few times. The chain links TRBV6-1 to TRBJ2-3; D not resolved. Germline V lookup: CDR1 MNHNS, CDR2 SASEGT. The CDR3 spans 13 residues. Deletions cut 8 bases from V and 5 bases from J, with 14 bases between. The CDR3 region has the DNA TGTGCCAGCGACCCTGCGTTCGGAGATACGCAGTATTTT. It specifies CASDPAFGDTQYF.

V gene TRBV3-1 combines with J gene TRBJ1-4; maybe TRBD1 (5 bases). CDR1 is LGHDT, CDR2 YNNKEL, per germline (reference sequence). This CDR3 region has 14 residues. Trimming took off 2 bases at V and 8 bases at J, with 12 bases between the two ends. CDR3 protein: CASSQRGGAEKLFF. CDR3 bases: TGTGCCAGCAGCCAACGAGGAGGGGCCGAAAAACTGTTTTTT.

V gene TRBV6-6 combines with J gene TRBJ1-2; no definite D call. Germline V gene sequence: CDR1 MNHNY, CDR2 SVGAGI (reference sequence). V was cut by 3 bases and J by 2 bases, with 7 bases left in between. The CDR3 is 13 residues long. This CDR3 is CASSYADNYGYTF. Here the CDR3 DNA reads TGTGCCAGCAGTTATGCGGACAACTATGGCTACACCTTC.

This chain connects TRBV20-1 to TRBJ2-5; the match to TRBD1 covers 7 bases. CDR3 length: 14 amino acids. With V trimmed by 4 bases and J by 2 bases, 7 bases remained unmatched. Germline CDR1 and CDR2: DFQATT and SNEGSKA (reference sequence). CDR3 in DNA: TGCAGTGCTATCTTCGGACAGGCTCAAGAGACCCAGTACTTC. The encoded protein is CSAIFGQAQETQYF.

The gene calls are TRBV5-1 and TRBJ1-2; D gene unclear. The CDR3 is 16 residues long. The V gene's germline CDR1 is SGHRS and CDR2 YFSETQ. The V end lost 0 bases, the J end lost 1 base, and 13 bases lay between the germline ends. The CDR3 loop is CASSLAALPGNYGYTF. CDR3 bases: TGCGCCAGCAGCTTGGCCGCCCTCCCGGGTAACTATGGCTACACCTTC.

The J gene is TRBJ1-5, the V gene TRBV4-2; TRBD1 might be the D (5 bases). Germline loops: CDR1 LGHNA, CDR2 YNFKEQ. The CDR3 covers 15 residues. V was shortened by 0 bases and J by 5 bases, with 11 bases between the two germline ends. CDR3 nucleotide sequence: TGTGCCAGCAGCCAAGAGGCCAGGGTATATCAGCCCCAGCATTTT. Protein: CASSQEARVYQPQHF.

This sequence joins TRBV6-6 and TRBJ1-1, with D possibly TRBD1 on 5 matching bases. V shed 4 bases and J shed 1 base, with 10 bases lying between them. The CDR3 sequence is 14 residues long. Germline V gene sequence: CDR1 MNHNY, CDR2 SVGAGI (reference sequence). CDR3 sequence reads: CASSWDGENTEAFF. DNA for the CDR3: TGTGCCAGCAGTTGGGACGGAGAGAACACTGAAGCTTTCTTT.

This clonotype was seen a handful of times. This rearrangement joins TRBV4-1 to TRBJ1-2; TRBD1 agrees at 12 bases. The V gene's germline CDR1 is MGHRA and CDR2 YSYEKL. This CDR3 is built from 18 residues. Trimming at V came to 2 bases and at J to 2 bases, leaving 9 bases not matched to a gene. The CDR3 DNA reads as TGCGCCAGCAGCCAACCGGGACAGGGGGCGAGAAGGAACTATGGCTACACCTTC. It specifies CASSQPGQGARRNYGYTF.

Regarding this clonotype: An end of the junction differs from the germline gene, which may be a read error. The V call is TRBV20-1, the J call TRBJ2-7; 10 nucleotides match TRBD2. The V gene's germline CDR1 is DFQATT and CDR2 SNEGSKA (reference sequence). The CDR3 sequence is 14 residues long. CDR3 loop: CGASRTSGSYEQYF. The CDR3 DNA sequence: TGCGGTGCTAGCAGGACTAGCGGCTCCTACGAGCAGTACTTC.

About this clonotype itself: A clone one base away is much larger, so this may be a read error. This sequence joins TRBV7-3 and TRBJ2-4; 7 bases line up with TRBD1. CDR3 size: 15 residues. CDR1 SGHTA and CDR2 FQGTGA come from the germline V gene. CDR3 sequence: CASSLMPGQIDIRYF. The CDR3, as DNA: TGTGCCAGCAGCTTAATGCCGGGACAGATAGACATTCGGTACTTC. The entire variable domain, with the rest obtained from reference TRBV7-3 and TRBJ2-4, is as follows: GAGVSQTPSNKVTEKGKYVELRCDPISGHTALYWYRQSLGQGPEFLIYFQGTGAADDSGLPNDRFFAVRPEGSVSTLKIQRTERGDSAVYLCASSLMPGQIDIRYFGAGTRLSVL.

V is TRBV24-1 and J is TRBJ2-3; 7 nucleotides align to TRBD1. Germline V gene lookup returns CDR1 KGHDR and CDR2 SFDVKD. The CDR3 has 14 amino acids. V was clipped by 9 bases and J by 1 base; unmatched bases: 6. CDR3 bases: TGTGCCACCGAAGGGACAGCGGGCACAGATACGCAGTATTTT. This gives the protein CATEGTAGTDTQYF.

This clonotype turned up a few times. The genes are TRBV24-1 and TRBJ2-5; 12 bases line up with TRBD2. The V and J ends lost 3 bases and 5 bases, in that order; junction bases with no gene match: 0. Germline CDR1 is KGHDR and CDR2 is SFDVKD. This CDR3 has 14 amino acids. The CDR3 is CATSDGLAGETQYF. As DNA, the CDR3 is TGTGCCACCAGTGATGGACTAGCGGGGGAGACCCAGTACTTC.

This clonotype has only a few counts. The rearrangement links TRBV11-2 to TRBJ1-1, with D possibly matching TRBD1 (5 bases). The CDR3 is made up of 17 amino acids. V was clipped by 6 bases and J by 0 bases, with 20 bases between them. The germline V gene encodes CDR1 SGHAT and CDR2 FQNNGV. The CDR3: CASRFLAGTLMNTEAFF. CDR3 nucleotide sequence: TGTGCCAGCAGGTTTCTGGCAGGGACGCTCATGAACACTGAAGCTTTCTTT.

The chain uses TRBV2 and TRBJ2-5; a possible D gene is TRBD2 (6 bases). The CDR3 has 16 amino acids. V was clipped by 8 bases and J by 2 bases, with 21 bases between them. Per the germline V gene, CDR1 is SNHLY and CDR2 is FYNNEI. The CDR3 here is CASAVPGPGEQETQYF. Written as DNA, the CDR3 is TGTGCCAGCGCCGTACCAGGGCCGGGGGAGCAAGAGACCCAGTACTTC.

The CDR3, as DNA: TGTGCCATCAGTGAGTTTGAAGAGACCCAGTACTTC. It encodes CAISEFEETQYF. The chain has TRBV10-3 and TRBJ2-5; D uncertain. Germline values: CDR1 ENHRY, CDR2 SYGVKD. This CDR3 has 12 amino acids. V lost 1 base, J lost 3 bases, and 3 bases lay in between.

The chain links TRBV2 to TRBJ2-7; maybe TRBD1 (5 bases). Germline CDR1 and CDR2: SNHLY and FYNNEI. CDR3 length equals 12 residues. The germline V and J ends were trimmed by 6 bases and 4 bases, with 10 bases remaining between them. The CDR3 protein is CASRGPGYEQYF. The CDR3 DNA sequence: TGTGCCAGCAGGGGGCCGGGTTACGAGCAGTACTTC.